This TCR beta chain was documented in a study of cytomegalovirus exposure and HLA in healthy donors. Study background: Among the 300 to 500 donors who were genotyped, 70% to 90% fell in the genetic ancestry cluster that is associated with self-reported Caucasian donors.

The CDR3 runs to 15 residues. Germline V gene sequence: CDR1 SGDLS, CDR2 YYNGEE. Trimming stripped 3 bases from V and 2 bases from J, with 12 bases between. Notes on this clone: Antigen specificity is unknown. This same CDR3 is encoded by further DNA sequences in the sample.

Study results and limitations: A few CMV-associated chains proved CMV antigen-specific in vitro. In a later analysis, V- and J-gene trimming of beta chains associated with a DCLRE1C missense variant, replicated independently.

PCR used 60 Vbeta primers and 13 Jbeta primers. Measured with immunoSEQ multiplex PCR; TCRdb has only the in-frame clones, and not every one. Of approximately 240,000 clones detected, 85% to 90% appear once; the ten largest clones hold 1%. The J gene is TRBJ1-5, the V gene TRBV9; perhaps TRBD1 as D (6 bases). This receptor was identified in a woman between 18 and 29 years old in good health and CMV-seronegative. The specimen was PBMCs. CDR3 residues: CASSEGGQGNQPQHF. CDR3 bases: TGTGCCAGCAGCGAGGGGGGGCAAGGCAATCAGCCCCAGCATTTT. Based on the CDR3 plus reference TRBV9 and TRBJ1-5, the full variable domain is DSGVTQTPKHLITATGQRVTLRCSPRSGDLSVYWYQQSLDQGLQFLIQYYNGEERAKGNILERFSAQQFPDLHSELNLSSLELGDSALYFCASSEGGQGNQPQHFGDGTRLSIL.